Included here is one T cell receptor beta chain sequence, with context. Its matching antigen is unknown. V gave up 6 bases and J gave up 3 bases; unmatched junction bases: 11. CDR1 is LNHDA, CDR2 SQIVND, per germline (reference sequence). There are 17 residues in the CDR3. The data originate from a study of T cell responses to AZD1222 COVID-19 vaccine. Study results and caveats: It should be noted that donors were predominantly white British and more often female, and clonal diversity was possibly underestimated.

Method: immunoSEQ multiplex PCR; TCRdb's copy keeps in-frame clones and lacks some. The data show about 100,000 clones, around nine tenths seen once. Pooled together were second doses at about 4 or about 12 weeks. The receptor was isolated from an adult who received the AZD1222 COVID-19 vaccine. The chain combines TRBV19 with TRBJ1-5; 10 bases are shared with TRBD1. Sequencing used peripheral blood, obtained 28 days after the second AZD1222 dose. The DNA for the CDR3 is TGTGCCAGTAGCGATGCTAAGGGACAGGGGATCAATCAGCCCCAGCATTTT. Its protein is CASSDAKGQGINQPQHF.